Below are 21 T cell receptor beta chains sequenced from a single sample in a study of T cell changes during pregnancy in multiple sclerosis. Method: immunoSEQ multiplex PCR; TCRdb's copy keeps in-frame clones and lacks some. The sample consists of tens of thousands of clones, about 91% of them appearing once. The input for sequencing was CD4+ T cells from peripheral blood mononuclear cells, taken in the second trimester of pregnancy. Every receptor here comes from a female donor with multiple sclerosis, enrolled in a pregnancy study.

The rearrangement uses TRBV11-3 and TRBJ2-1; 7 bases are shared with TRBD2. Germline V gives CDR1 SGHNT, CDR2 YENEEA. The CDR3 is 15 amino acids. V shed 6 bases, J shed 2 bases, and the junction held 7 bases outside the gene matches. CDR3 bases: TGTGCCAGCAGTCCTACTAGCGCGACCTACAATGAGCAGTTCTTC. Translation gives CASSPTSATYNEQFF.

The V gene is TRBV4-2, the J gene TRBJ1-1; D is possibly TRBD1 (6 bases). The germline V gene has CDR1 LGHNA and CDR2 YNFKEQ. This CDR3 has 17 residues. The V gene lost 0 bases and the J gene lost 1 base, with 15 bases spanning the gap. The CDR3 nucleotides are TGTGCCAGCAGCCAAGAAGGCAGGGGCTATGCGAACACTGAAGCTTTCTTT. Translation: CASSQEGRGYANTEAFF.

The chain uses TRBV18 and TRBJ1-4, with 7 bases lining up with TRBD1. CDR3 size: 15 residues. Trimming removed 4 bases from V and 2 bases from J; junction bases left unmatched: 4. In germline, CDR1 is KGHSH, CDR2 LQKENI. The CDR3 protein is CASSLPTGTNEKLFF. CDR3 DNA: TGTGCCAGCTCACTTCCGACAGGGACTAATGAAAAACTGTTTTTT.

The chain recombines TRBV7-2 with TRBJ2-7, with unresolved D. The CDR3 is 14 residues long. Trimming cost V 3 bases and J 0 bases, with 9 bases left between them. Germline values: CDR1 SGHTA, CDR2 FQGNSA. The CDR3, as DNA: TGTGCCAGCAGCTTGACCGGGTCCTCCTACGAGCAGTACTTC. Residues: CASSLTGSSYEQYF.

The chain has TRBV10-3 and TRBJ2-3; TRBD1 matches 8 bases. Germline CDR1 is ENHRY and CDR2 is SYGVKD. J gave up 0 bases and V 3 bases, and 8 bases lay outside the gene matches. The CDR3 is 17 amino acids. The DNA of the CDR3 is TGTGCCATCAGTGATTCGGACAGGGTGGATAGCACAGATACGCAGTATTTT. Amino acids: CAISDSDRVDSTDTQYF.

This sequence joins TRBV5-1 and TRBJ1-1; D remains unclear. In germline, CDR1 is SGHRS, CDR2 YFSETQ. The CDR3 is made up of 15 amino acids. V lost 3 bases, J lost 5 bases, and 17 bases lay in between. CDR3: CASSSSGGYGTEAFF. Here the CDR3 DNA reads TGCGCCAGCAGCTCGAGCGGAGGGTATGGGACTGAAGCTTTCTTT. Looking up the rest from reference TRBV5-1 and TRBJ1-1 gives the full variable domain: KAGVTQTPRYLIKTRGQQVTLSCSPISGHRSVSWYQQTPGQGLQFLFEYFSETQRNKGNFPGRFSGRQFSNSRSEMNVSTLELGDSALYLCASSSSGGYGTEAFFGQGTRLTVV.

The V gene is TRBV6-6, the J gene TRBJ1-2; D might be TRBD1 (5 bases). The V end was cut by 6 bases, the J end by 2 bases, with 13 bases between. CDR1 is MNHNY, CDR2 SVGAGI, per germline (reference sequence). This CDR3 contains 14 residues. The CDR3 nucleotides read TGTGCCAGCAGCCAATCGACAGAGAACTATGGCTACACCTTC. Residues: CASSQSTENYGYTF.

The sample holds one count of this clone. DNA for the CDR3: TGTGCCAGTAGTATTGGGGGCCAGGACCAGCCCCAGCATTTT. It encodes CASSIGGQDQPQHF. This sequence joins TRBV19 and TRBJ1-5, with a tentative D call TRBD1 (6 bases). The CDR3 sequence is 14 residues long. The V gene lost 3 bases and the J gene lost 7 bases, with 13 bases spanning the gap. The germline V gene has CDR1 LNHDA and CDR2 SQIVND (reference sequence).

A few counts support this clone. The chain couples TRBV5-1 to TRBJ2-3, with D perhaps TRBD1 (6 bases). V lost 5 bases and J lost 3, with 16 bases in between. The CDR3 has 15 amino acids. Germline lookup yields CDR1 SGHRS and CDR2 YFSETQ. The CDR3 coding sequence is TGCGCCAGCAGGGGGACACCTCGGGATACAGATACGCAGTATTTT. It yields the protein CASRGTPRDTDTQYF.

The chain couples TRBV7-8 to TRBJ2-7; tentative D call: TRBD1 (6 bases). The CDR3 extends over 18 amino acids. V was shortened by 4 bases and J by 0 bases, with 22 bases between the two germline ends. Germline CDR1 reads SGHVS; CDR2 reads FQNEAQ. The CDR3, as DNA: TGTGCCAGCAGCTCGGACAGATCAACAACACTCTACTCCTACGAGCAGTACTTC. It yields the protein CASSSDRSTTLYSYEQYF. The full variable domain, its missing parts supplied by reference TRBV7-8 and TRBJ2-7, is GAGVSQSPRYKVAKRGQDVALRCDPISGHVSLFWYQQALGQGPEFLTYFQNEAQLDKSGLPSDRFFAERPEGSVSTLKIQRTQQEDSAVYLCASSSDRSTTLYSYEQYFGPGTRLTVT.

The V gene is TRBV7-2, the J gene TRBJ1-1, with TRBD1 matching 8 bases. Unmatched junction bases numbered 5, after V lost 5 bases and J lost 0 bases. This CDR3 contains 15 residues. Germline V gene lookup returns CDR1 SGHTA and CDR2 FQGNSA. The CDR3 DNA is TGTGCCAGCAGCCGTCGACAGGGGATGAACACTGAAGCTTTCTTT. This gives the protein CASSRRQGMNTEAFF. The full variable domain, in which reference TRBV7-2 and TRBJ1-1 provide the parts outside the CDR3, is GAGVSQSPSNKVTEKGKDVELRCDPISGHTALYWYRQSLGQGLEFLIYFQGNSAPDKSGLPSDRFSAERTGGSVSTLTIQRTQQEDSAVYLCASSRRQGMNTEAFFGQGTRLTVV.

The chain couples TRBV19 to TRBJ2-1, with TRBD2 matching over 7 bases. V shed 7 bases, J shed 0 bases, and the junction held 9 bases outside the gene matches. Germline loops: CDR1 LNHDA, CDR2 SQIVND (reference sequence). This CDR3 comprises 16 residues. CDR3 DNA: TGTGCCAGTACAAAGGAAGCGGGAAGCTCCTACAATGAGCAGTTCTTC. Amino acids: CASTKEAGSSYNEQFF.

The chain carries TRBV2 and TRBJ2-7; 7 bases fit TRBD1. Germline CDR1 SNHLY, CDR2 FYNNEI. After removal of 5 bases from V and 2 bases from J, the junction contained 3 bases not matched to a gene. The CDR3 runs to 13 residues. CDR3 nucleotides: TGTGCCAGCAGTCCCACAGGGGCCTACGAGCAGTACTTC. Protein sequence: CASSPTGAYEQYF.

This sequence joins TRBV19 and TRBJ1-2; TRBD1 matches 7 bases. The germline V gene has CDR1 LNHDA and CDR2 SQIVND (reference sequence). Losses at the gene ends were 6 bases for V and 4 bases for J; bases not matched to a gene: 2. This CDR3 contains 12 residues. The CDR3, as DNA: TGTGCCAGTAGGACAGGGTTCTATGGCTACACCTTC. Translating gives CASRTGFYGYTF.

This clone was detected once. The chain recombines TRBV5-1 with TRBJ2-4; tentative D call: TRBD2 (6 bases). Trimming removed 4 bases at V and 8 bases at J, with 19 bases between. CDR1 SGHRS and CDR2 YFSETQ come from the germline V gene. This CDR3 is 15 amino acids long. The chain's CDR3 is CASSLGGNLAYIQYF. CDR3 in DNA: TGCGCCAGCAGCCTTGGGGGGAATCTAGCGTACATTCAGTACTTC.

CDR3 protein: CASSPGHLLSYEQYF. CDR3 in DNA: TGTGCCAGCTCACCGGGACACCTACTTTCCTACGAGCAGTACTTC. This sequence joins TRBV18 and TRBJ2-7; tentative D call: TRBD1 (6 bases). Germline values: CDR1 KGHSH, CDR2 LQKENI. The V end was cut by 3 bases, the J end by 1 base, with 13 bases between. The CDR3 is made up of 15 amino acids.

The chain has TRBV5-4 and TRBJ2-2, with a possible D match to TRBD2 (5 bases). From germline, CDR1 is SGHNT and CDR2 YYREEE (reference sequence). V was trimmed by 3 bases and J by 6 bases, leaving 15 bases between them. The CDR3 totals 15 residues. This CDR3 reads CASSSGSIRAGELFF. For the CDR3, the DNA is TGTGCCAGCAGCTCTGGGAGTATTCGCGCCGGGGAGCTGTTTTTT.

The genes are TRBV21-1 and TRBJ1-2; the table's D call TRBD1 went unverified against the DNA. TRBV21-1 is marked as a pseudogene. This CDR3 has 16 amino acids. CDR3 coding DNA: TGTGCCAGCAGCAAAGAGCGACAGGCTTACAACTATGGCTACACCTTC. Protein sequence: CASSKERQAYNYGYTF.

The chain joins TRBV5-6 to TRBJ2-7; 9 bases are a match to TRBD1. Germline V gives CDR1 SGHDT, CDR2 YYEEEE. J was trimmed by 2 bases and V by 3 bases; bases with no gene match: 6. The CDR3 contains 15 residues. The CDR3 protein is CASSSTGGLAYEQYF. CDR3 coding DNA: TGTGCCAGCAGCTCGACAGGGGGTCTGGCCTACGAGCAGTACTTC.

This clone was found once. The CDR3 spells CASSYTGGNNYGYTF. DNA of the CDR3: TGTGCCAGCAGTTACACAGGGGGAAACAACTATGGCTACACCTTC. The chain couples TRBV6-5 to TRBJ1-2; 8 positions agree with TRBD1. CDR1 and CDR2 (germline): MNHEY, SVGAGI. The V gene end was trimmed by 2 bases and the J gene end by 2 bases; junction bases not matched to a gene: 4. The CDR3 sequence is 15 residues long.

The rearrangement joins TRBV27 to TRBJ2-5; tentatively, D is TRBD1 (6 bases). This CDR3 has 14 amino acids. The germline V gene has CDR1 MNHEY and CDR2 SMNVEV (reference sequence). The V and J ends lost 2 bases and 5 bases respectively, with 12 bases between them. The chain's CDR3 is CASSLLTQGETQYF. CDR3 bases: TGTGCCAGCAGTTTACTGACACAGGGTGAGACCCAGTACTTC.